This record concerns one T cell receptor beta chain sequence. It has no known antigen specificity. No quality values exist for individual bases; no much larger clone is one base distant. These data originate in a study of cytomegalovirus exposure and HLA in healthy donors (TCRdb year 2017). With respect to the entire study: In an earlier analysis of 587 of the donors, around 290 Gb of sequence data and 100 million or so unique TCR beta sequences from roughly 200 million T cells were reported. An early release covering roughly 640 HLA-typed donors comprised approximately 290 gigabases of sequencing data and 85 million or so unique TCR sequences. The genetic ancestry cluster associated with self-reported Caucasian donors included approximately 85% of the roughly 400 genotyped donors. The aim of the study was to test whether cataloging public T cell receptors could identify signatures of past pathogen exposure. The study used immunosequencing to profile the T cell repertoires of 666 subjects and linked those repertoires to cytomegalovirus serostatus. In addition to the first cohort of 500 to 850 subjects, a separate validation cohort of 120 different subjects was used. The study combined high-throughput TCR immunosequencing, statistical association of individual TCRs with disease status, and machine learning to predict cytomegalovirus infection status. A later analysis re-analyzed previously published TCR beta repertoires from 550 to 700 donors and added high-resolution HLA genotyping to study TCR occurrence patterns. In the later analysis, no new phenotypic data were used to find candidate immune exposures; instead, reliance was placed on TCR beta sequences and their occurrence across donors. An earlier analysis of some 500 of the donors used high-throughput TCR beta sequencing to judge whether each TCR beta V gene segment behaved as functional or pseudogenic. Alongside the repertoire data, information on donor age, sex, ethnicity and CMV serostatus was compiled. A later genetic analysis took genome-wide SNP genotypes for 398 of the 666 donors and used that subset as a discovery cohort. All discovery cohort repertoires had been generated on a single sequencing platform. HLA typing included class I and class II loci at four-digit resolution. Typing coverage differed by locus: A, B, C, DRB1 and DQB1 were typed in about 620-640 donors, DQA1 in 522, DPA1 in roughly 590, and DPB1 in approximately 450. A handful of DR-DQ haplotypes were treated as single units for association and clustering because of strong linkage in the cohort. Among a few hundred genotyped donors of the cohort, an average of around 240,000 unique TCR beta nucleotide sequences were sequenced per donor, around 20% of them non-productive.

The library came from the immunoSEQ multiplex PCR assay. A mixture of 60 forward primers for TCR Vbeta segments and 13 reverse primers for TCR Jbeta segments was used in the multiplex PCR. The CDR3 region of rearranged TCR beta genes was amplified from genomic DNA with a multiplex PCR assay. The amplified TCR beta libraries were sequenced on the Illumina HiSeq System as 87-base-pair reads. The study's own analysis went as follows. A later analysis tallied about 77 million unique TCR beta chains across the 640 or so repertoires, and approximately 12 million of those chains were shared by two or more donors. Raw reads were error-corrected and collapsed into unique sequences with a nearest-neighbor algorithm that merged closely related sequences to remove PCR and sequencing errors. CDR3 sequences were aligned to IMGT reference sequences to assign V, D and J gene segments. For a sequence to be retained, at least a six-nucleotide match to both a V gene segment and a J gene segment was required. Rearrangements were classified as productive when the CDR3 lacked stop codons and remained in frame with V and J, and all other rearrangements were classified as non-productive. CDR3 was defined by IMGT convention, running from the second conserved V-encoded cysteine to the conserved J-encoded phenylalanine. The earlier analysis of 587 of the donors excluded any sequence lacking an unambiguous match to a single V gene segment. In an earlier analysis of about 590 of the donors, a V segment was called functional when productive rearrangements were above 56.7%, and segregating when the standard deviation between donors exceeded 5%. A statistical classification framework was built to diagnose cytomegalovirus status from the catalog of TCR beta chain sequences. In a later analysis, V and J genes were assigned by comparing TCR nucleotide sequences against IMGT/GENE-DB human TR gene sequences. In a later analysis, CDR3 sequences and most-parsimonious VDJ recombination scenarios were assigned using the TCRdist pipeline. In a later analysis, each TCR beta chain was defined by its CDR3 amino acid sequence together with its V-gene family, and reads lacking a unique V-gene family were excluded. To address suspected cross-contamination and a sequencing artifact, a later analysis removed around 600 highly shared, low-generation-probability nucleotide sequences. A later analysis calculated a clonal expansion index for each public chain from normalized within-repertoire ranks of inferred template counts. Generation probabilities in a later analysis came from a VDJ recombination model fitted to out-of-frame rearrangements, and those results were checked against IGoR. Hypergeometric tests were used in a later analysis to score TCR-TCR, TCR-HLA and TCR-CMV co-occurrence, with a repertoire-size bias correction applied to the TCR pairs. A later analysis estimated false discovery rates by permuting HLA or CMV assignments 20 times. In a later analysis, co-occurring TCRs were grouped with DBSCAN, and TCRdist sequence similarity was added when clustering was performed within HLA-allele-positive subsets. Co-occurrence clustering excluded repertoires with fewer than 30,000 or more than 120,000 public chains, plus five with anomalous nucleotide sharing. TCRdb carries this immuneACCESS record with in-frame sequences only. Its versions omit some clonotypes, under half of them owing to an unresolved V gene in the studies checked, with the rest unexplained. Clone size and the V and J calls come from that table; the DNA yielded D and trimming. This sample has fewer than 100,000 clones in its table, and roughly 80% of those were observed once. In total, the top ten clones hold over 6% of the sample.

The paper's findings and limits, for the study overall: In the study, 150 to 200 TCR beta chains were listed as associated with cytomegalovirus. The cohort was sequenced for TCR beta chains only, and without alpha or paired-chain data the features that could be detected were limited. In a later genetic analysis, fewer N-insertions in productive TCRs were reported among donors in an Asian-associated ancestry cluster than the 666-donor mean. Across donors, most TCR sequences were observed very rarely, whereas some public TCRs were present in many individuals. Linkage disequilibrium might explain the correlated functional status among segregating V segments, but an unknown experimental factor could not be ruled out. A cluster of highly shared sequence variants was judged likely to be a technical artifact of the sequencing pipeline. Roughly uniform sequencing depth across donors was assumed in presence/absence analyses, although this assumption may not hold. Assigning TCR associations to individual alleles was difficult when HLA alleles, especially DR and DQ, strongly co-occurred. The classifier was reported to diagnose cytomegalovirus status with high specificity and sensitivity in both the original cohort and the validation cohort. According to a later analysis, parvovirus B19, influenza, CMV and Epstein-Barr virus appeared linked to several top co-occurrence clusters. A later analysis found that most CMV-associated TCR beta chains appeared HLA-restricted, with HLA associations seemingly driven largely by CMV exposure. According to the authors, the approach could potentially be generalized to other disease states and immunological phenotypes. A few of the identified cytomegalovirus-associated TCR beta chains were confirmed in vitro to be specific for cytomegalovirus antigens. At a false discovery rate of 0.05, a later analysis linked around 17,000 TCR beta sequences to specific HLA alleles. In a later analysis, the rate of TCR association differed among HLA loci, with DRB1 alleles having the most associated TCRs and HLA-C alleles having the fewest. In a later analysis, HLA-associated TCR beta chains were found to be more clonally expanded and to have lower generation probabilities than equally common non-associated chains. Because counts were too low, some 16 rarely observed V segments, including chromosome 9 orphons, were excluded from the earlier analysis of some 540 of the donors. Because some donors lacked HLA typing at each locus, the association tests relied only on the typed subset. A further reported finding was that TCR beta sequences accurately predicted the HLA-A and HLA-B alleles for most subjects in the first cohort. In an earlier analysis of about 540 of the donors, most TCR beta V segments were observed in productive rearrangements about 87% or about 30% of the time, broadly matching IMGT annotations. V-gene and J-gene trimming of TCR beta chains was associated with a missense DCLRE1C variant in a later genetic analysis, and the association was replicated in an independent cohort. The only immune exposure information available for the cohort was CMV serostatus.

The cohort was made up of 666 healthy bone marrow donors. Cohort members were all nominally healthy when sampled, although unrecorded immune exposures were likely present. The donor tested CMV seropositive, placing the donor among the 250 to 350 seropositive members of the cohort. Each donor provided a peripheral blood sample, and peripheral blood mononuclear cells were used for TCR beta sequencing. The Qiagen DNeasy Blood Extraction Kit was used to extract genomic DNA from the blood cell samples. The sequence was collected from a man aged 35-49 years in good health and CMV-seropositive. The sample was PBMCs.

The sequenced DNA: TGTGCCAGCGGCATTAGCGGGGGGGCCTCAGATACGCAGTATTTT. Translated, it gives CASGISGGASDTQYF. Here the chain combines TRBV5-4 and TRBJ2-3, with 11 bases matching TRBD2. The CDR3, cysteine through phenylalanine, is 15 amino acids long. Only the CDR3 region is kept as DNA, spanning 45 bases read in frame from base 1. As encoded in the germline V gene (reference sequence), CDR1 is SGHNT while CDR2 is YYREEE. V lost 7 bases and J lost 4 bases, and the count of bases not matched to a germline gene is 8.